This record looks at one T cell receptor beta chain sequence and its context. Its antigen is currently not known. There are no base qualities to consult, and no much larger clone falls within one base. CDR3 length: 16 amino acids, cysteine to phenylalanine. Just CDR3 DNA is preserved here, 48 bases in frame from base 1. V lost 0 bases and J lost 5 bases, and the count of bases not matched to a germline gene is 4. CDR1 and CDR2 are drawn from the germline V gene (reference sequence): MNHEY, SMNVEV. TCRbeta CDR3 regions were amplified from genomic DNA using the immunoSEQ Assay, a bias-controlled multiplex PCR. As for the original processing: Nucleated cell counts per sample were estimated from amplification of reference gene primers within the assay. Sequence reads were collapsed and filtered to measure the absolute abundance of every unique TCRbeta CDR3 rearrangement. Productive Simpson clonality was computed per sample as the square root of Simpson's diversity index over productive rearrangements. As stored in TCRdb, this immuneACCESS dataset retains in-frame rearrangements with V and J assigned. A fraction of the clones does not appear; measured against another copy, unresolved V genes explain less than half of the discrepancy, and the remainder lacks a known reason. For V, J and clone size, that table is used; D and trimming come from the DNA. This sample lists about 190,000 clones; 90% were detected once. The top ten hold 0.55% to 0.8% of the sample.

The source of the sample is a study of blood T cell repertoires in COVID-19 (dated by TCRdb to the early 2020s). Notes on the research overall: Samples from collaborators originated in the United States, Italy and Spain and spanned both the acute and convalescent phases of COVID-19. The material from the prospective study consisted of cDNA or gDNA derived from T cells, B-cell-depleted T cells, or PBMCs. Deeply sampled blood TCRbeta repertoires from subjects exposed to, actively infected with, or recovered from COVID-19 were included in the dataset. The repertoires were made available in a free public database intended to serve as a resource for research on the immune response to SARS-CoV-2. The samples were drawn from two sources: the first 160 participants of the ongoing ImmuneRACE study, and 1,254 subjects contributed by 6 global collaborators. The sample metadata nearly always contained a de-identified subject ID, COVID-19 status, age in years and sex. HLA class I and class II types, where available, came from metadata supplied by the sample provider rather than from assay-based typing.

Collaborating institutions collected whole blood in K2EDTA tubes following their own protocols. For TCRbeta analysis, collaborator samples were shipped as frozen whole blood, as isolated PBMCs, or as DNA extracted from either sample type. Results and caveats for the whole study, not just this receptor: The quantity of clinical and demographic metadata differed by source and by participant and was supplied without curation.

The receptor's source is a man aged 50 to 59 with acute or convalescent COVID-19. This chain joins TRBV27 to TRBJ1-6; 7 bases in between match TRBD1. The sequencing input was peripheral blood. The CDR3 reads as follows: CASSLSYTGDNSPLHF. The DNA reads TGTGCCAGCAGTTTATCCTATACAGGGGATAATTCACCCCTCCACTTT.